These 11 T cell receptor beta chains originate from one sample sequenced in a study of regulatory T cells in long-lasting Graves disease. Stated time point: newly diagnosed GD, antithyroid drugs for less than 3 months. Researchers made the TCR library from RNA that was extracted from PBMCs. Arm-PCR of CDR3 regions and iRepertoire HTBI primers were used to build TCR beta libraries. TCRdb re-analysed the multiplex PCR reads in MiXCR, keeping a single row per CDR3 protein. Of about 540,000 distinct CDR3 sequences listed, approximately 15% were seen once; the top ten hold over 7.5%. Another study also made use of these data, one on T cells in Graves' hyperthyroidism and ophthalmopathy.

The input for sequencing was peripheral blood mononuclear cells (PBMCs), taken at new diagnosis, from a patient treated with antithyroid drugs. The origin of the receptors is a man aged 25-40 years with Graves disease.

The table lists this clonotype with a few counts. The chain couples TRBV29-1 to TRBJ2-7; 9 bases align to TRBD1. The V gene's germline CDR1 is SQVTM and CDR2 ANQGSEA. After removal of 8 bases from V and 0 bases from J, the junction contained 8 bases not matched to a gene. This CDR3 has 14 residues. The DNA of the CDR3 is TGCAGCTTCAAGGGACAGGGCCTCTCCTACGAGCAGTACTTC. Amino acid sequence: CSFKGQGLSYEQYF.

This clonotype was seen many times. The chain has TRBV12-3 or TRBV12-4 and TRBJ1-1, with D hard to call. Trimming took 3 bases from V and 2 from J, leaving 16 bases between them. The CDR3 covers 16 residues. CDR3 region: CASSFFISTPNTEAFF. CDR3 bases: TGTGCCAGCAGTTTTTTCATTTCTACTCCTAACACTGAAGCTTTCTTT.

In this sample, this clonotype turned up many times. The chain employs TRBV2 and TRBJ2-7, with TRBD1 identical over 9 bases. V dropped 8 bases and J dropped 3; count of bases not matched to a gene: 5. This CDR3 is built from 13 residues. The germline CDR1 and CDR2 sequences are SNHLY and FYNNEI. Written as DNA, the CDR3 is TGTGCCAGCGGGGGGACAGGGAACTACGAGCAGTACTTC. It translates to CASGGTGNYEQYF.

This clonotype was observed a handful of times. The chain has TRBV27 and TRBJ1-4; 8 bases align to TRBD1. V shed 6 bases, J shed 2 bases, and the junction held 8 bases outside the gene matches. Germline CDR1 reads MNHEY; CDR2 reads SMNVEV (reference sequence). The CDR3 consists of 16 residues. The CDR3 DNA is TGTGCCAGCAGCCTAAACAGGGGGAGGACTAATGAAAAACTGTTTTTT. Its translation is CASSLNRGRTNEKLFF.

This clonotype was recorded many times. The V call is TRBV7-8, the J call TRBJ1-4; weak D call: TRBD1 (5 bases). This CDR3 comprises 14 residues. Germline CDR1 is SGHVS and CDR2 is FQNEAQ. V was pared by 1 base and J by 7 bases, with 10 bases between. The DNA for the CDR3 is TGTGCCAGCAGCTTAGGGAGACAGAGTGAAAAACTGTTTTTT. Protein: CASSLGRQSEKLFF.

This clonotype occurred many times. This chain joins TRBV11-2 and TRBJ2-1; tentatively, D is TRBD1 or TRBD2 (5 bases each). V was cut by 0 bases and J by 8 bases, with 8 bases left in between. The CDR3 is made up of 13 amino acids. The germline V gene encodes CDR1 SGHAT and CDR2 FQNNGV. CDR3 coding DNA: TGTGCCAGCAGCTTAGATCTGGGGGATGAGCAGTTCTTC. Translation: CASSLDLGDEQFF.

The V call is TRBV3-1, the J call TRBJ2-7; 15 nucleotides line up with TRBD2. The CDR3 runs to 15 residues. Germline-derived CDR1 and CDR2 are LGHDT and YNNKEL (reference sequence). V was pared by 4 bases and J by 7 bases, with 5 bases of the junction left unmatched. CDR3 sequence (DNA): TGTGCCAGCAGCCCGGGGACTAGCGGGAGGATTGAGCAGTACTTC. This encodes CASSPGTSGRIEQYF.

This clonotype was seen at least ten times. This rearrangement joins TRBV7-8 to TRBJ2-7; D call uncertain. The CDR3 contains 16 residues. Trimming removed 1 base from V and 3 bases from J, with 16 bases in between. The germline gives CDR1 SGHVS, CDR2 FQNEAQ. The CDR3 nucleotides read TGTGCCAGCAGCTTAGAGGGCCAGCGCTCGGGCTACGAGCAGTACTTC. It specifies CASSLEGQRSGYEQYF.

The genes are TRBV28 and TRBJ2-3; 7 bases are a match to TRBD2. Looked up from germline, CDR1 is MDHEN and CDR2 is SYDVKM. Trimming at V came to 6 bases and at J to 5 bases, leaving 11 bases not matched to a gene. CDR3 length: 15 residues. CDR3 loop: CASSLGPSGGDTQYF. CDR3 in DNA: TGTGCCAGCAGCTTGGGGCCTAGCGGAGGAGATACGCAGTATTTT.

This clonotype was seen many times. The V call is TRBV12-3 or TRBV12-4, the J call TRBJ2-4, with TRBD2 identical over 8 bases. V trimming: 7 bases; J trimming: 4 bases; junction bases outside the gene matches: 3. The CDR3 totals 13 residues. CDR3: CASTGGRKNIQYF. The CDR3 DNA reads TGTGCCAGCACGGGCGGGAGGAAAAACATTCAGTACTTC.

This clonotype was seen ten or more times. The rearrangement uses TRBV29-1 and TRBJ1-5; unclear D gene. This CDR3 is 12 amino acids long. Trimming cost V 4 bases and J 4 bases, with 8 bases left between them. In germline, CDR1 is SQVTM, CDR2 ANQGSEA. CDR3 nucleotide sequence: TGCAGCGTTGCGTCAGCTAATCAGCCCCAGCATTTT. Its protein product is CSVASANQPQHF.